This is a list of T cell receptor beta chains from one sample in a study of T cells in Graves' hyperthyroidism and ophthalmopathy. TCRdb fed the multiplex PCR reads into MiXCR, producing one record per CDR3 protein. The table lists around 690,000 distinct CDR3 sequences, roughly 17% of them singletons. The specimen was blood. Receptors originate from a man between 50 and 59 years old with Graves' hyperthyroidism. Each CDR3 is given with its conserved first and last residue. D genes are given only for firm matches. Clone size is shown for a subset of rows, as once, few, many or a class of expanded clone.

>TRBV29-1|many|TRBJ1-4|TRBD1
CSVGGQGQGVDEKLFF
TGCAGCGTTGGAGGGCAGGGACAGGGGGTGGATGAAAAACTGTTTTTT
>TRBV20-1|many|TRBJ2-1|.
CSARDLADNNEQFF
TGCAGTGCTAGAGATCTCGCAGATAACAATGAGCAGTTCTTC
>TRBV19|.|TRBJ2-1|TRBD1
CASSRDSQSSYNEQFF
TGTGCCAGTAGTAGGGACAGCCAGAGCTCCTACAATGAGCAGTTCTTC
>TRBV4-3|.|TRBJ2-7|TRBD2
CASSQASGVSYEQYF
TGCGCCAGCAGCCAAGCTAGCGGTGTTTCGTACGAGCAGTACTTC
>TRBV11-2|many|TRBJ2-2|TRBD1
CASSSGAGGFGELFF
TGTGCCAGCAGCTCGGGGGCAGGGGGCTTTGGGGAGCTGTTTTTT
>TRBV28|.|TRBJ2-3|.
CASNDHLTDTQYF
TGTGCCAGCAACGACCATCTCACAGATACGCAGTATTTT
>TRBV5-1|few|TRBJ2-6|.
CASSFQGRSGANVLTF
TGCGCCAGCAGCTTCCAGGGGCGCTCTGGGGCCAACGTCCTGACTTTC
>TRBV29-1|.|TRBJ2-7|TRBD1
CSVAWGQGAYEQYF
TGCAGCGTGGCATGGGGACAGGGAGCCTACGAGCAGTACTTC
>TRBV29-1|many|TRBJ2-5|.
CSVRGPGQETQYF
TGCAGCGTTCGGGGGCCAGGCCAAGAGACCCAGTACTTC
>TRBV24-1|.|TRBJ2-1|TRBD1
CATSSWTGYNERFF
TGTGCCACCAGTAGTTGGACAGGCTACAATGAGCGGTTCTTC
>TRBV30|many|TRBJ1-5|.
CAWGQPRAPQHF
TGTGCCTGGGGACAACCTAGGGCACCCCAGCATTTT
>TRBV30|many|TRBJ2-4|TRBD2
CAWSRLAGALAKNIQYF
TGTGCCTGGAGTAGGCTAGCGGGAGCCCTAGCCAAAAACATTCAGTACTTC
>TRBV3-1|many|TRBJ1-5|.
CASSQDRNSNQPQHF
TGTGCCAGCAGCCAAGACAGAAATAGCAATCAGCCCCAGCATTTT
>TRBV7-9|.|TRBJ2-1|.
CASSSRMDSYNEQFF
TGTGCCAGCAGCTCCCGGATGGACTCCTACAATGAGCAGTTCTTC
>TRBV19|once|TRBJ1-5|.
CASSIYGMGSNQPQHF
TGTGCCAGTAGTATCTACGGGATGGGTAGCAATCAGCCCCAGCATTTT
>TRBV2|many|TRBJ2-7|TRBD1
CASYNWRTGLTYEQYF
TGTGCCAGCTACAACTGGAGGACAGGACTGACCTACGAGCAGTACTTC
>TRBV7-6|few|TRBJ2-5|.
CASSLVLEEETQYF
TGTGCCAGCAGCTTAGTACTAGAGGAGGAGACCCAGTACTTC
>TRBV6-2/TRBV6-3|few|TRBJ1-2|.
CASSPGLYGYTF
TGTGCCAGCAGTCCAGGGCTCTATGGCTACACCTTC
>TRBV19|.|TRBJ2-1|TRBD2
CASTRTSGKSSYNEQFF
TGTGCCAGTACCCGGACTAGCGGGAAGAGCTCCTACAATGAGCAGTTCTTC
>TRBV18|.|TRBJ2-7|.
CASSVDKEQYF
TGTGCCAGCTCGGTTGATAAGGAGCAGTACTTC
>TRBV6-2/TRBV6-3|many|TRBJ2-1|TRBD2
CASSDDLAGIYNEQFF
TGTGCCAGCAGTGATGATCTAGCGGGAATCTACAATGAGCAGTTCTTC
>TRBV6-1|.|TRBJ2-1|.
CASSEAQYSYNEQFF
TGTGCCAGCAGTGAAGCACAGTACTCCTACAATGAGCAGTTCTTC
>TRBV2|many|TRBJ2-5|.
CASSEGGGQETQYF
TGTGCCAGCAGTGAAGGGGGTGGCCAAGAGACCCAGTACTTC
>TRBV4-1|.|TRBJ2-1|.
CASSTTRNEQFF
TGCGCCAGCAGCACAACTAGGAATGAGCAGTTCTTC
>TRBV24-1|many|TRBJ2-7|TRBD1
CATSDANGQGSYEQYF
TGTGCCACCAGTGACGCTAACGGACAGGGTTCCTACGAGCAGTACTTC
>TRBV2|.|TRBJ2-1|.
CASSRTIKEQFF
TGTGCCAGCAGTCGGACAATCAAAGAGCAGTTCTTC
>TRBV19|few|TRBJ1-1|.
CASSMKGRVGARNTEAFF
TGTGCCAGTAGTATGAAAGGCCGCGTAGGGGCACGGAACACTGAAGCTTTCTTT
>TRBV14|.|TRBJ2-5|.
CASSPKWAYQETPYF
TGTGCCAGCAGCCCAAAGTGGGCCTACCAAGAGACCCCGTACTTC
>TRBV11-2|many|TRBJ2-7|.
CASRGLRDASSYEQYF
TGTGCCAGCAGGGGACTCCGGGACGCCTCCTCCTACGAGCAGTACTTC
>TRBV10-1|many|TRBJ2-5|TRBD2
CASSGTSGYPRETQYF
TGCGCCAGCAGTGGTACTAGCGGTTACCCCCGGGAGACCCAGTACTTC
>TRBV12-3/TRBV12-4|.|TRBJ2-5|.
CASSFLSGAETQYF
TGTGCCAGCAGTTTTCTATCAGGTGCGGAGACCCAGTACTTC
>TRBV27|many|TRBJ2-1|TRBD1
CASSPRQGGSYNEQFF
TGTGCCAGCAGTCCAAGACAGGGTGGGTCCTACAATGAGCAGTTCTTC
>TRBV4-1|.|TRBJ2-7|.
CASSQDPLREQYF
TGCGCCAGCAGCCAAGATCCGTTAAGGGAGCAGTACTTC
>TRBV19|.|TRBJ1-2|.
CASSLGGHDKNYGYTF
TGTGCCAGCTCACTGGGCGGACACGACAAGAACTATGGCTACACCTTC
>TRBV3-1|.|TRBJ2-3|TRBD2
CASSGRGLAGSTDTQYF
TGTGCCAGCAGCGGCAGGGGACTAGCGGGGAGCACAGATACGCAGTATTTT